This entry concerns a single T cell receptor beta chain. The data belong to a study of cytomegalovirus exposure and HLA in healthy donors. Germline V gene lookup returns CDR1 MGHRA and CDR2 YSYEKL. This CDR3 is 17 amino acids long. The V end lost 0 bases, the J end lost 0 bases, and 13 bases lay between the germline ends. Vbeta (60) and Jbeta (13) primers were used in the PCR. Per the authors' pipeline: Approximately 86 million unique TCR beta chains, 10 million to 14 million shared, were counted in a later analysis. Sequencing was performed with immunoSEQ multiplex PCR; in TCRdb, only in-frame clones are kept and a portion is missing. The DNA was the basis for D and trimming; V, J and clone size are from that table. This repertoire shows 100,000 to 150,000 clones, 74% found once; its top ten account for around 4.2%.

The TCR originated in a woman aged 45 to 65 in good health and CMV-seropositive. V and J are TRBV4-1 and TRBJ2-3; possibly TRBD2 for D (7 bases). The specimen was PBMCs. Here the CDR3 DNA reads TGCGCCAGCAGCCAAGATTGGGCGGGGGCTAGCACAGATACGCAGTATTTT. It translates to CASSQDWAGASTDTQYF.